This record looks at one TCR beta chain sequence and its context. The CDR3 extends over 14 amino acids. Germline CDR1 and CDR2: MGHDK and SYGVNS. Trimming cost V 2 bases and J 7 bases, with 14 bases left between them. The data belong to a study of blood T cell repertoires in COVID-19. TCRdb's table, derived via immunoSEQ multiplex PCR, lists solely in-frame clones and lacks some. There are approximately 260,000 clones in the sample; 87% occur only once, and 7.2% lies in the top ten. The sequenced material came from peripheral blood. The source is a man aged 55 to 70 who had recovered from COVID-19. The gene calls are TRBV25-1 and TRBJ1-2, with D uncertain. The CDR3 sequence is CASSERERGFGYTF. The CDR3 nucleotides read TGTGCCAGCAGTGAAAGAGAACGAGGGTTTGGCTACACCTTC.